The 10 T cell receptor beta chains below were found in one sample sequenced in a study of shared clonotypes between healthy human individuals. The method was immunoSEQ multiplex PCR; TCRdb's version includes in-frame clones alone and lacks a portion of them. The sample holds about 1.9 million clones, about 94% seen once. CD45RO-negative CD8 cells positively selected for CCR7 made up the naive population, which excluded terminally differentiated effector memory CD45RA+ cells. Sequenced input: naive CD8+ T cells from PBMCs. All receptors come from a young man in good health. Some clones in this sample may be carry-over from other donors' samples.

This clone has only a few counts. The CDR3 region is CASSQGQGTGELFF. The CDR3 DNA reads TGTGCCAGCAGCCAAGGACAGGGTACCGGGGAGCTGTTTTTT. V usage is TRBV13 and J usage is TRBJ2-2; 8 bases line up with TRBD1. With V trimmed by 5 bases and J by 5 bases, 4 bases remained unmatched. CDR3 length: 14 residues. Germline V gene lookup returns CDR1 PRHDT and CDR2 FYEKMQ (reference sequence).

J is TRBJ2-7 and V is TRBV4-2, with 14 bases that match TRBD2. The trim removed 0 bases at V and 3 bases at J, leaving 7 bases unmatched. The CDR3 is 18 amino acids. The germline CDR1 and CDR2 sequences are LGHNA and YNFKEQ. In DNA, the CDR3 is TGTGCCAGCAGCCAAGATGCTCCGGGACTAGCGGGAGTCTACGAGCAGTACTTC. This codes for CASSQDAPGLAGVYEQYF.

This clone appeared a single time. This chain uses TRBV28 with TRBJ2-4, with unresolved D. The V gene's germline CDR1 is MDHEN and CDR2 SYDVKM. The CDR3 length is 12 residues. Trimming stripped 3 bases from V and 8 bases from J, with 8 bases between. This CDR3 reads CASSFSGDIQYF. The CDR3 nucleotides read TGTGCCAGCAGTTTTTCCGGAGACATTCAGTACTTC.

This chain links TRBV6-6 with TRBJ2-7; a possible D gene is TRBD1 (6 bases). V was shortened by 5 bases and J by 4 bases, with 12 bases between the two germline ends. The CDR3 has 13 residues. Germline V gene data show CDR1 as MNHNY and CDR2 as SVGAGI (reference sequence). The CDR3 reads CASSPPQGYEQYF. CDR3 nucleotides: TGTGCCAGCAGTCCACCACAGGGATACGAGCAGTACTTC.

J is TRBJ2-3 and V is TRBV7-8, with D tentatively TRBD2 (6 bases). This CDR3 has 16 amino acids. Trimming took 6 bases from V and 3 from J, leaving 19 bases between them. The V gene's germline CDR1 is SGHVS and CDR2 FQNEAQ. Written as DNA, the CDR3 is TGTGCCAGCAGTCCGAACCCGCCGGGACTTACAGATACGCAGTATTTT. Protein: CASSPNPPGLTDTQYF.

The rearrangement uses TRBV27 and TRBJ2-1; tentatively, D is TRBD2 (7 bases). V lost 5 bases, J lost 7 bases, and 15 bases lay in between. The CDR3 is made up of 14 amino acids. Per germline, CDR1 MNHEY and CDR2 SMNVEV (reference sequence). CDR3 nucleotide sequence: TGTGCCAGCAGTCCGTGGGGGGGCTTGAATGAGCAGTTCTTC. Protein: CASSPWGGLNEQFF.

The chain couples TRBV27 to TRBJ2-2; TRBD2 matches at 8 bases. The germline V gene encodes CDR1 MNHEY and CDR2 SMNVEV (reference sequence). Trimming at V came to 5 bases and at J to 0 bases, leaving 5 bases not matched to a gene. CDR3 length: 16 residues. The CDR3 sequence is CASSPRGGSNTGELFF. CDR3 sequence (DNA): TGTGCCAGCAGTCCTCGGGGGGGATCGAACACCGGGGAGCTGTTTTTT.

This sequence joins TRBV5-4 and TRBJ2-1; possibly TRBD2 for D (7 bases). Looked up from germline, CDR1 is SGHNT and CDR2 is YYREEE (reference sequence). Trimming removed 2 bases at V and 7 bases at J, with 13 bases between. CDR3 length equals 14 residues. The CDR3 region is CASSLEGGWNEQFF. The CDR3 nucleotides are TGTGCCAGCAGCTTAGAGGGGGGGTGGAATGAGCAGTTCTTC.

The chain couples TRBV28 to TRBJ2-3; 11 nucleotides agree with TRBD2. Germline CDR1 is MDHEN and CDR2 is SYDVKM. CDR3 length equals 16 residues. Germline trimming cut 2 bases from V and 6 bases from J; bases unmatched to any gene: 7. The CDR3 DNA is TGTGCCAGCAGTTTAGGTTCTAGCGGGAGGAGGGATACGCAGTATTTT. This translates into CASSLGSSGRRDTQYF.

This chain joins TRBV6-4 and TRBJ2-7; 8 bases fit TRBD1. From germline, CDR1 is MRHNA and CDR2 SNTAGT. V trimming: 3 bases; J trimming: 0 bases; junction bases outside the gene matches: 4. CDR3 length: 15 amino acids. The CDR3 sequence: CASSEQGGSSYEQYF. The CDR3 nucleotides read TGTGCCAGCAGTGAACAGGGGGGAAGCTCCTACGAGCAGTACTTC.